A selection of T cell receptor beta chains follows, all from one sample in a study of patients and donors after allogeneic stem cell transplantation. TCRdb independently ran MiXCR on the RT-PCR reads; one entry per CDR3 protein. The sample has approximately 430,000 distinct CDR3 sequences, around 16% seen once. Material for sequencing was blood, either unsorted or a sorted T cell fraction (not recorded which). The source of these receptors is a human donor who was either an allogeneic HSCT recipient or a stem cell or donor lymphocyte infusion donor (not recorded which). It is not recorded whose cells these are; they may come from a transplant donor. Each CDR3 is given with its conserved first and last residue. A D gene is named only where the DNA matches it firmly. Some rows have no size entry. The others give once, few or many, or a class for an expanded clone.

size	V	D	J	DNA	CDR3
.	TRBV4-1	.	TRBJ1-1	TGCGCCAGCAGCCCCCGGGATGACACTGAAGCTTTCTTT	CASSPRDDTEAFF
.	TRBV4-3	.	TRBJ2-7	TGCGCCAGCAGCCAAGACCCTGGCAGGTCGGGCGAGCAGTACTTC	CASSQDPGRSGEQYF
once	TRBV6-1	.	TRBJ2-5	TGTGCCAGCCAGGGGCAGGGAGGTGATGTAGGGGAGACCCAGTACTTC	CASQGQGGDVGETQYF
few	TRBV7-6	.	TRBJ1-1	TGTGCCAGCAGCTTAAACGAGAACACTGAAGCTTTCTTT	CASSLNENTEAFF
.	TRBV2	.	TRBJ2-2	TGTGCCAGCAGTGAAGAAGGGGCCGGGGAGCTGTTTTTT	CASSEEGAGELFF
.	TRBV25-1	.	TRBJ2-2	TGTGCCAGCAGTATATGGGGGGTGACATCCTCGAATACCGGGGAGCTGTTTTTT	CASSIWGVTSSNTGELFF
.	TRBV6-5	.	TRBJ1-2	TGTGCCAGCAGTTCCGCGCCCTCTAACTATGGCTACACCTTC	CASSSAPSNYGYTF
.	TRBV3-1	TRBD1	TRBJ2-2	TGTGCCAGCAGCCCCGGACAGGGTCGGACGGGGGAGCTGTTTTTT	CASSPGQGRTGELFF
.	TRBV9	TRBD2	TRBJ2-2	TGTGCCAGCAGCGTAGGGAGCGGGAGAGTTAAGTCCGGGGAGCTGTTTTTT	CASSVGSGRVKSGELFF
many	TRBV29-1	.	TRBJ2-1	TGCAGCGTTGTCAGGCAGGGAGGCAATGAGCAGTTCTTC	CSVVRQGGNEQFF
.	TRBV27	.	TRBJ2-2	TGTGCCAGCAGCCTCGACAGCAGCACCGGGGAGCTGTTTTTT	CASSLDSSTGELFF
few	TRBV7-2	.	TRBJ1-1	TGTGCCAGCAGCTTAGCGCTGGGCAGTGAAGCTTTCTTT	CASSLALGSEAFF
many	TRBV29-1	.	TRBJ1-4	TGCAGCGTTGAAACCCTCCCGAAGGAAAAACTGTTTTTT	CSVETLPKEKLFF
.	TRBV9	TRBD1	TRBJ2-7	TGTGCCAGCAGCGGGCTGGGACAGGGAAGCGAGCAGTACTTC	CASSGLGQGSEQYF
few	TRBV9	.	TRBJ2-1	TGTGCCAGCAGCTTAGGGCCCGGCCGCTCCTACAATGAGCAGTTCTTC	CASSLGPGRSYNEQFF
few	TRBV20-1	TRBD1	TRBJ1-2	TGCAGTGCTAGTTACGCGGGACAGGTGAATGGCTACACCTTC	CSASYAGQVNGYTF
.	TRBV27	TRBD2	TRBJ2-7	TGTGCCAGCAGTTTATCTCTAGCGGGGTCCTACGAGCAGTACTTC	CASSLSLAGSYEQYF
.	TRBV5-5	.	TRBJ2-5	TGTGCCAACGGGCCTCGTGAGGAGACCCAGTACTTC	CANGPREETQYF
many	TRBV11-2	.	TRBJ1-1	TGTGCCAGCAGCCCGACGAACACTGAAGCTTTCTTT	CASSPTNTEAFF
few	TRBV4-2	.	TRBJ2-2	TGTGCCAGCAGCAAAGAGGTTATGGCCCTATCCGGGGAGCTGTTTTTT	CASSKEVMALSGELFF
.	TRBV7-3	.	TRBJ2-2	TGTGCCAGCAGCCTGAGTTGGACCGGGGAGCTGTTTTTT	CASSLSWTGELFF
few	TRBV12-3/TRBV12-4	.	TRBJ2-1	TGTGCCAGCAGCCTCCAGGGGAGGTTAAATGAGCAGTTCTTC	CASSLQGRLNEQFF